The 15 T cell receptor beta chains listed next were all sequenced from one sample in a study of CD8 T cells in ankylosing spondylitis. Their antigens are not known. TCRdb reanalysed the 5' RACE reads using MiXCR and keeps one entry per CDR3 protein. The sample has approximately 550,000 distinct CDR3 sequences, 9.5% to 15% seen once; the top ten hold about 6.8%. Study outcomes and limitations: There was a TCR beta motif, made of fewer than 10 highly homologous variants, that appeared characteristic of ankylosing spondylitis blood.

Material: blood, either unsorted or a sorted T cell fraction (not recorded which). The receptors originated from a male donor with ankylosing spondylitis.

This clonotype was picked up a small number of times. CDR3 DNA sequence: TGTGCCAGCAGCCTCCAGAGATACAATGAGCAGTTCTTC. Its protein product is CASSLQRYNEQFF. The chain carries TRBV2 and TRBJ2-1, with D hard to call. The germline V gene has CDR1 SNHLY and CDR2 FYNNEI. Between the trimmed V and J ends, which lost 6 bases and 4 bases, there was a span of 10 bases. This CDR3 region has 13 residues.

The chain uses TRBV11-1 and TRBJ2-5; a weak D match, TRBD2 (6 bases). Trimming cost V 5 bases and J 5 bases, with 15 bases left between them. The CDR3 length is 14 residues. Germline CDR1 SGHAT, CDR2 FQDESV (reference sequence). The CDR3 DNA reads as TGTGCCAGCAGCCTGAGGGCGGGAAGGGAGACCCAGTACTTC. Translating it yields CASSLRAGRETQYF.

The table lists this clonotype with many counts. The chain recombines TRBV20-1 with TRBJ2-3, with D unresolved. V was trimmed by 3 bases and J by 5 bases, leaving 3 bases between them. Germline V lookup: CDR1 DFQATT, CDR2 SNEGSKA (reference sequence). The CDR3 consists of 10 residues. CDR3 nucleotides: TGCAGTGCTAGGGAAGATACGCAGTATTTT. Amino acid sequence: CSAREDTQYF.

The J gene is TRBJ2-5, the V gene TRBV15; 8 nucleotides line up with TRBD1. Germline-derived CDR1 and CDR2 are LNHNV and YYDKDF (reference sequence). The CDR3 is 15 amino acids. After removal of 4 bases from V and 0 bases from J, the junction contained 4 bases not matched to a gene. DNA for the CDR3: TGTGCCACCAGCACGGACAGGGTGTACCAAGAGACCCAGTACTTC. Translation: CATSTDRVYQETQYF.

V gene TRBV27 combines with J gene TRBJ2-7; the D gene is possibly TRBD1 (6 bases). Looked up from germline, CDR1 is MNHEY and CDR2 is SMNVEV (reference sequence). The CDR3 contains 14 residues. Trimming took off 5 bases at V and 0 bases at J, with 11 bases between the two ends. CDR3 residues: CASSLGTRSYEQYF. Written as DNA, the CDR3 is TGTGCCAGCAGTCTCGGGACACGCTCCTACGAGCAGTACTTC.

This rearrangement joins TRBV18 to TRBJ1-3, with 7 positions matching TRBD1. The length of the CDR3 is 17 residues. Germline V gene lookup returns CDR1 KGHSH and CDR2 LQKENI. Losses at the gene ends were 4 bases for V and 0 bases for J; bases not matched to a gene: 9. CDR3 bases: TGTGCCAGCTCACGCTCCGGGACAGCCGACTCTGGAAACACCATATATTTT. Its translation: CASSRSGTADSGNTIYF.

This clonotype was observed a single time. The chain joins TRBV10-3 to TRBJ2-7; D is perhaps TRBD1 (6 bases). The CDR3 sequence is 14 residues long. Looked up from germline, CDR1 is ENHRY and CDR2 is SYGVKD. The ends were cut back, 7 bases at V and 0 bases at J, with 13 bases in the middle. The CDR3 DNA is TGTGCCATCACCCAGACAGGATACTCCTACGAGCAGTACTTC. Its translation: CAITQTGYSYEQYF.

This clonotype was recorded a few times. This rearrangement joins TRBV7-9 to TRBJ2-3, with 10 bases identical to TRBD2. The CDR3 spans 16 residues. CDR1 and CDR2 from the germline V gene are SEHNR and FQNEAQ (reference sequence). V shed 5 bases and J 2 bases; nucleotides not matched to a gene: 7. CDR3 region: CASSRVSGRHTDTQYF. The CDR3 nucleotides read TGTGCCAGCAGCCGGGTTAGCGGGAGGCACACAGATACGCAGTATTTT. The full variable domain, with the rest looked up from reference TRBV7-9 and TRBJ2-3, is DTGVSQNPRHKITKRGQNVTFRCDPISEHNRLYWYRQTLGQGPEFLTYFQNEAQLEKSRLLSDRFSAERPKGSFSTLEIQRTEQGDSAMYLCASSRVSGRHTDTQYFGPGTRLTVL.

This clonotype was seen many times. This chain connects TRBV24-1 to TRBJ2-1, with D perhaps TRBD1 or TRBD2 (5 bases each). The germline CDR1 and CDR2 sequences are KGHDR and SFDVKD. The V and J ends lost 3 bases and 6 bases respectively, with 14 bases between them. This CDR3 has 15 amino acids. The CDR3 sequence is CATSDTGRRINEQFF. The CDR3 nucleotides read TGTGCCACCAGTGATACGGGACGTAGGATCAATGAGCAGTTCTTC.

In this sample, this clonotype turned up many times. The CDR3 sequence is CASSPRLHTSRFHQPQHF. The CDR3 DNA follows: TGTGCCAGCTCCCCAAGGCTGCACACCTCAAGATTCCATCAGCCCCAGCATTTT. V is TRBV12-3 or TRBV12-4 and J is TRBJ1-5; D not resolved. V was cut by 8 bases and J by 5 bases, with 28 bases left in between. The CDR3 has 18 amino acids.

This clonotype showed up many times. In DNA form, the CDR3 reads TGCAGTGCTATCCTTGGGACTAGCGGCGCCTACGAGCAGTACTTC. Its protein product is CSAILGTSGAYEQYF. The J gene is TRBJ2-7, the V gene TRBV20-1, with 11 bases matching TRBD2. Germline V gives CDR1 DFQATT, CDR2 SNEGSKA (reference sequence). The ends lost 4 bases at V and 2 bases at J; junction bases unmatched: 7. CDR3 length: 15 amino acids.

The rearrangement joins TRBV5-6 to TRBJ2-1, with no clear D. The CDR3 extends over 13 amino acids. Germline loops: CDR1 SGHDT, CDR2 YYEEEE. V dropped 0 bases and J dropped 8 bases, with 9 bases sitting between them. The CDR3 region is CASSLGAQDEQFF. CDR3 bases: TGTGCCAGCAGCTTGGGGGCCCAGGATGAGCAGTTCTTC.

This rearrangement joins TRBV29-1 to TRBJ1-4; D is uncertain. Per germline, CDR1 SQVTM and CDR2 ANQGSEA. Trimming left V 7 bases short and J 0 bases short, with 12 bases between. CDR3 length: 14 residues. Written as DNA, the CDR3 is TGCAGCGGGACCGGATCCGCAACTAATGAAAAACTGTTTTTT. It is translated as CSGTGSATNEKLFF.

A few counts support this clonotype. The rearrangement joins TRBV6-5 to TRBJ2-1; 9 bases map to TRBD2. Unmatched junction bases numbered 9, after V lost 2 bases and J lost 1 base. Germline lookup yields CDR1 MNHEY and CDR2 SVGAGI. The CDR3 spans 18 residues. The CDR3 DNA follows: TGTGCCAGCAGTTACACCCCCGGGGCGGGAGGGTCCTACAATGAGCAGTTCTTC. Protein product: CASSYTPGAGGSYNEQFF.

This chain uses TRBV10-3 with TRBJ1-3, with D unclear. CDR1 and CDR2 from the germline V gene are ENHRY and SYGVKD. The ends were cut back, 3 bases at V and 3 bases at J, with 21 bases in the middle. The CDR3 has 18 amino acids. The CDR3 nucleotides read TGTGCCATCAGTGACCGCCAGTTTGGAGGCACGGGTGGAAACACCATATATTTT. Translated, it gives CAISDRQFGGTGGNTIYF.